This T cell receptor beta chain emerged from a study of graft-versus-host responses after intestinal transplantation. Broader study findings: GvH clones were identified in recipient marrow, with some first appearing in ileum or blood.

The V and J ends lost 1 base and 1 base, in that order; junction bases with no gene match: 0. Germline loops: CDR1 LGHNA, CDR2 YNFKEQ. The CDR3 extends over 15 amino acids. Using immunoSEQ multiplex PCR, the repertoire was profiled, and TCRdb retains in-frame clones only, with some absent. The table lists about 9,800 clones, around 90% of them singletons. Regarding this clone: What it binds is unknown.

Sequenced material: PBMCs, taken approximately 42 days after intestinal transplant. The receptor was derived from a human patient who received an intestinal transplant, so some T cells may come from the graft donor. This rearrangement joins TRBV4-2 to TRBJ2-3, with 9 bases lining up with TRBD2. The CDR3 protein is CASSQGLAGTDTQYF. The CDR3 region has the DNA TGTGCCAGCAGCCAAGGACTAGCGGGCACAGATACGCAGTATTTT.